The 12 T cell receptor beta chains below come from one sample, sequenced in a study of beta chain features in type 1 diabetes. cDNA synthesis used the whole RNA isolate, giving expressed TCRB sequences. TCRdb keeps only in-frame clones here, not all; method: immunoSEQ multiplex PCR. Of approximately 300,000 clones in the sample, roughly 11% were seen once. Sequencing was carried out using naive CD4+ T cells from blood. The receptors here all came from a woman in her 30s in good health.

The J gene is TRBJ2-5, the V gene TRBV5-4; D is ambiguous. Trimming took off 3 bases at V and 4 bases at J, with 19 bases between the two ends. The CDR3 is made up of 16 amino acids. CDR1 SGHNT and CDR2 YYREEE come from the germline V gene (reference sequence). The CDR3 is CASSSRRGLAGETQYF. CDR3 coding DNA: TGTGCCAGCAGCTCCCGGCGTGGCCTGGCAGGAGAGACCCAGTACTTC.

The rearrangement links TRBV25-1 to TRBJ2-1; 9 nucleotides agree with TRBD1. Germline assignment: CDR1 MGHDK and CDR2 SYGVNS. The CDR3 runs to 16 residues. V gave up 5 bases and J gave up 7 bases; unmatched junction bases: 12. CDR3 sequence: CASSPLGTGRKNEQFF. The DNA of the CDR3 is TGTGCCAGCAGTCCCCTCGGGACAGGGAGGAAAAATGAGCAGTTCTTC.

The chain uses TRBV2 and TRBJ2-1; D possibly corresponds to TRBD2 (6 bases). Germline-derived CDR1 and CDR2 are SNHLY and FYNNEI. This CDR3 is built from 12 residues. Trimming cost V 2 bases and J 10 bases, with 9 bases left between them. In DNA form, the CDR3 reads TGTGCCAGCAGTGAAATAGCGGAGGAGCAGTTCTTC. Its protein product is CASSEIAEEQFF.

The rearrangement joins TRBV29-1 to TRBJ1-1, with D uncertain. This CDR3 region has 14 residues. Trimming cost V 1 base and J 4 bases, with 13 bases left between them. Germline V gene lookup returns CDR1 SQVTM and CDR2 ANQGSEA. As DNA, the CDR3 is TGCAGCGTTGAAGTGAACGAGTCTCCCACTGAAGCTTTCTTT. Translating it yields CSVEVNESPTEAFF.

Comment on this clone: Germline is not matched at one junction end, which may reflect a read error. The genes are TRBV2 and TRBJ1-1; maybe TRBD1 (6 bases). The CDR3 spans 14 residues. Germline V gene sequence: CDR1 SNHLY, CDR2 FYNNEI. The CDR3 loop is CASSEDRMDTEAFF. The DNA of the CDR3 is TGTGCCAGCAGCGAAGACAGGATGGACACTGAAGCTTTCTTT.

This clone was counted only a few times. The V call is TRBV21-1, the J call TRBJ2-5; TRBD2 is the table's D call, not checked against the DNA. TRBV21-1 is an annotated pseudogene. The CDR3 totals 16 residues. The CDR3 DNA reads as TGTGCCAGCAGCAGAATAGCGGCCAAGTTCCGGGAGACCCAGTACTTC. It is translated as CASSRIAAKFRETQYF.

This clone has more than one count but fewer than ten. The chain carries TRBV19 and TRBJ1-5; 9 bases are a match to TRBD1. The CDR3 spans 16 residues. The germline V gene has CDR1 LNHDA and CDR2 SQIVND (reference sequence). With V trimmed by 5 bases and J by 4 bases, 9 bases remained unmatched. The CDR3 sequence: CASSVNGQGRNQPQHF. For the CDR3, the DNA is TGTGCCAGTAGTGTAAACGGACAGGGGAGGAATCAGCCCCAGCATTTT.

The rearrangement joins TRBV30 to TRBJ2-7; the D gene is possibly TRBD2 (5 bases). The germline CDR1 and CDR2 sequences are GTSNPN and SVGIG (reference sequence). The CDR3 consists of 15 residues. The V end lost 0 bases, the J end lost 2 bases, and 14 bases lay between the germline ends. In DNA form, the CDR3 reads TGTGCCTGGAGTGTGCCGGTGGGAGCGGCCTACGAGCAGTACTTC. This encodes CAWSVPVGAAYEQYF.

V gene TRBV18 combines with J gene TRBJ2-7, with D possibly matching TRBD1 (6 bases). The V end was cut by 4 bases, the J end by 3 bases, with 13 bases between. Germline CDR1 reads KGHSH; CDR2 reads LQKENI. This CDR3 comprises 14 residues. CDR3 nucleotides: TGTGCCAGCTCACTTACAGGGAATAGCTACGAGCAGTACTTC. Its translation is CASSLTGNSYEQYF.

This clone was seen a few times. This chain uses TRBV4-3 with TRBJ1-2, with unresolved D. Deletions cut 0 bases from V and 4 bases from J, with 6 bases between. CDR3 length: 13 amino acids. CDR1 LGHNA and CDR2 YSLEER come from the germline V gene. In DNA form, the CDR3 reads TGCGCCAGCAGCCAAGAGGGCAGCTATGGCTACACCTTC. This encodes CASSQEGSYGYTF.

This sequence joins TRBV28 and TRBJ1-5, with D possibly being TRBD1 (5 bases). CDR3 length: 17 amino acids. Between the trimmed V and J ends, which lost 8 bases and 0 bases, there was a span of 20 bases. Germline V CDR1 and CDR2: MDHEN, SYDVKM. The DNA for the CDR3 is TGTGCCAGCGGACAAAGGACGGTTGGGTTTAGCAATCAGCCCCAGCATTTT. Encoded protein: CASGQRTVGFSNQPQHF.

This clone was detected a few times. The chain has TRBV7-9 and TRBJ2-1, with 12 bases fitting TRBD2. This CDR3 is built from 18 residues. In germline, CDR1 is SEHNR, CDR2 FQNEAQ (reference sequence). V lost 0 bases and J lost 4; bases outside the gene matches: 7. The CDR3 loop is CASSLAVTSGRSYNEQFF. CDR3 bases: TGTGCCAGCAGCTTAGCCGTAACTAGCGGGAGGTCGTACAATGAGCAGTTCTTC.